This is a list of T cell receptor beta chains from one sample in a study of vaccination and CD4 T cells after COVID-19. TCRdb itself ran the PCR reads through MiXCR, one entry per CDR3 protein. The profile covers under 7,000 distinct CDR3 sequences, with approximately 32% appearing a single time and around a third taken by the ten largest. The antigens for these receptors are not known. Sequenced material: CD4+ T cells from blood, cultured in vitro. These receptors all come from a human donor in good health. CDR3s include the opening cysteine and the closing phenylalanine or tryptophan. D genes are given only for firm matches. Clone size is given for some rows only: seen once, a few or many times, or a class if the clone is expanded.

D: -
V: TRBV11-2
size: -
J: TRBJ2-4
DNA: TGTGCCAGCAGCCGGGGGCAGGGCGGCCCAAACATTCAGTACTTC
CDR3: CASSRGQGGPNIQYF

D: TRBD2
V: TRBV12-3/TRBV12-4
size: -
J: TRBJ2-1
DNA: TGTGCCAGCAGTTTGGCTAGCGGGCGTATCGATGAGCAGTTCTTC
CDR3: CASSLASGRIDEQFF

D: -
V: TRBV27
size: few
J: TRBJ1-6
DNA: TGTGCCAGCAGACCCCGACAGTCTTATTCACCCCTCCACTTT
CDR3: CASRPRQSYSPLHF

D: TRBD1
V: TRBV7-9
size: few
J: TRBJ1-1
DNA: TGTGCCAGCAGCCCTCGGGACAGAGCTTTCTTT
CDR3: CASSPRDRAFF

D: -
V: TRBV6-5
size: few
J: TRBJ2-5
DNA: TGTGCCAGCAGTTACTTTGGGCGGGAGACCCAGTACTTC
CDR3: CASSYFGRETQYF

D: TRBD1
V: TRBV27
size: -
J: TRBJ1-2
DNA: TGTGCCAGTGGGACAGGGTATCGTCATTTCTATGGCTACACCTTC
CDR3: CASGTGYRHFYGYTF

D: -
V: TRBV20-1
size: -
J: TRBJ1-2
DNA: TGCAGTGCCAGCGGGGGTAACTATGGCTACACCTTC
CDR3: CSASGGNYGYTF

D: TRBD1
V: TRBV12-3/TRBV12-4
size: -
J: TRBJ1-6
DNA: TGTGCCAGCACCTTGGGACAGGAAAATTCACCCCTCCACTTT
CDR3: CASTLGQENSPLHF

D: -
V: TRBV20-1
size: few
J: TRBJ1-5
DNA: TGCAGTGCTAAGTTTTCAGGGAGTGGCAATCAGCCCCAGCATTTT
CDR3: CSAKFSGSGNQPQHF

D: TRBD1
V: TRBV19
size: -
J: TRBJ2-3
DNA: TGTGCCAGTAGCTTACAGGGGTTGGGCACAGATACGCAGTATTTT
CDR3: CASSLQGLGTDTQYF

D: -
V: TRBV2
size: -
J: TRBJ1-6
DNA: TGTGCCAGCATCACAGGGAAAAGCTCCTATAATTCACCCCTCCACTTT
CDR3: CASITGKSSYNSPLHF

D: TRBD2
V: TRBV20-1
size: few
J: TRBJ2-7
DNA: TGCAGTGCTAGTCGGCTAGCGGGGGGCCCCTACGAGCAGTACTTC
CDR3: CSASRLAGGPYEQYF

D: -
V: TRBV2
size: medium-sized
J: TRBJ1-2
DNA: TGTGCCAGCAGTGTATGGAGGGAGGATGGCTACACCTTC
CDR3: CASSVWREDGYTF

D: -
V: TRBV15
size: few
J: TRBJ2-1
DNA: TGTGCCACCAGCAGAGGTCACGGAACAGGGTTATTGAACAATGAGCAGTTCTTC
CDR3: CATSRGHGTGLLNNEQFF

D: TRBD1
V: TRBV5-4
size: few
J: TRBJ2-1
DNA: TGTGCCAGCAGCAACCGGGACAGGGTCGGTGAGCAGTTCTTC
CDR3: CASSNRDRVGEQFF

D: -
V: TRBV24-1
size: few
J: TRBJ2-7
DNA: TGTGCCACCGAAACCTACAGGGCTTGGTACTTC
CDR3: CATETYRAWYF

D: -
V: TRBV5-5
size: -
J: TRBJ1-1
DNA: TGTGCCAGCAGAGATTTTCGGGGAGGTGGCACTGAAGCTTTCTTT
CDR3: CASRDFRGGGTEAFF

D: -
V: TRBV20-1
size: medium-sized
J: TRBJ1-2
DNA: TGCAGTGCCAACAAACAGGACAGCGATTATGGCTACACCTTC
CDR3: CSANKQDSDYGYTF

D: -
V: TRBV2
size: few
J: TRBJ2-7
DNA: TGTGCCAGCAGTGAGGTATCGGGGGTCAGGGAGCAGTACTTC
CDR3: CASSEVSGVREQYF

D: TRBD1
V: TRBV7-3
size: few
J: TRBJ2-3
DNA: TGTGCCAGCAGCTCGTTACCGGGACAGGGAGGCGGTGGGGGAACAGATACGCAGTATTTT
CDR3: CASSSLPGQGGGGGTDTQYF

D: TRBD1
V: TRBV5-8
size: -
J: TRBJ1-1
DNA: TGTGCCAGCAGCTCGGACAGGGCTATCATAAACACTGAAGCTTTCTTT
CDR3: CASSSDRAIINTEAFF

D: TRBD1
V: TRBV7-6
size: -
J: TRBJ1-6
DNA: TGTGCCAGCAGCGTACCGGACAGGGTAGGATCACCCCTCCACTTT
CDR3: CASSVPDRVGSPLHF

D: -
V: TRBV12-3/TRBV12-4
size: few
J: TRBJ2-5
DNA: TGTGCCAGCAGCCCCGTCGACGGTAGCGAGACCCAGTACTTC
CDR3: CASSPVDGSETQYF

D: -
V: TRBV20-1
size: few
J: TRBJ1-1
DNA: TGCAGTGCATGGCGGGGGGGGGCTTTCTTT
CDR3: CSAWRGGAFF

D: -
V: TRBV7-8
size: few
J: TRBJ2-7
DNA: TGTGCCAGCAGCTCACAAGGTTCGCAGTACTTC
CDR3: CASSSQGSQYF

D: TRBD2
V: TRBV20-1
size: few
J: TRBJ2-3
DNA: TGCAGTGCTTCCCGGACTAGCAGTCTTGGGGATACGCAGTATTTT
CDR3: CSASRTSSLGDTQYF

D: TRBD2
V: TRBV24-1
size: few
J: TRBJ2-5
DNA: TGTGCCACCAGTGACCCTAGCGGGCCAGAGACCCAGTACTTC
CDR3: CATSDPSGPETQYF

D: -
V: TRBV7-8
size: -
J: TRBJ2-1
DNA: TGTGCCAGCAGCTTAGGGGCAGGGATCCTCAATGAGCAGTTCTTC
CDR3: CASSLGAGILNEQFF

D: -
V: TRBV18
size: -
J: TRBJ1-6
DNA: TGTGCCAGCTCACCGATGGGGCAGAGCTCCTATAATTCACCCCTCCACTTT
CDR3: CASSPMGQSSYNSPLHF

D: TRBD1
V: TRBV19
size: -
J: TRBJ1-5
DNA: TGTGCCAGTGCCCAACAGGGGGATGGCCAGCCCCAGCATTTT
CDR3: CASAQQGDGQPQHF

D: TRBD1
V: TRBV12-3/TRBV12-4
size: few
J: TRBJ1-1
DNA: TGTGCCAGCAGACCCGGGACAGGGAGAGACACTGAAGCTTTCTTT
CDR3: CASRPGTGRDTEAFF

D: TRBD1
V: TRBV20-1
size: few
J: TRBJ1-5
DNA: TGCAGTGCTCGCCCTCTGGACAGGGATCAGCCCCAGCATTTT
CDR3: CSARPLDRDQPQHF

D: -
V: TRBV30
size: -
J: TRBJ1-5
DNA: TGTGCCTGGAGTCTGACATCCAATCAGCCCCAGCATTTT
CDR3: CAWSLTSNQPQHF

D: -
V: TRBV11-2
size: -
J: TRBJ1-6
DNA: TGTGCCAGCAGCTTAGAAATAGGAAGGATCTCTTCACCCCTCCACTTT
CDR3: CASSLEIGRISSPLHF

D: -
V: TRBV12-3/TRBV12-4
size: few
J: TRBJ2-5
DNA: TGTGCCAGCAGTTTGGGCTCGGTTGGGGAGACCCAGTACTTC
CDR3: CASSLGSVGETQYF

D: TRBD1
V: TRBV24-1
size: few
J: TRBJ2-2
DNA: TGTGCCACCAGTGAGGGGACAGCTACCGGGGAGCTGTTTTTT
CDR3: CATSEGTATGELFF

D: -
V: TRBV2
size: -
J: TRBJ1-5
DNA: TGTGCCAGCAGTGCAGGGGCTGACAATCAGCCCCAGCATTTT
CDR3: CASSAGADNQPQHF

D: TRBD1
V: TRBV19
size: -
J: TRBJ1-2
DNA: TGTGCCAGTAGTATTACGCAGGGGGCAAGTGGCTACACCTTC
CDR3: CASSITQGASGYTF

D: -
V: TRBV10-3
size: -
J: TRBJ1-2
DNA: TGTGCCATCAGTGAGCAGGGGACCTATGGCTACACCTTC
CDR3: CAISEQGTYGYTF

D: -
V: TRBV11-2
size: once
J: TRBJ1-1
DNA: TGTGCCAGCAGCTTTGAGGGGAACACTGAAGCTTTCTTT
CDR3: CASSFEGNTEAFF

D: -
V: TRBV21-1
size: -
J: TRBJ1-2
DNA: TGTGCCAGCGCGATTGATGGCTACACCTTC
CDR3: CASAIDGYTF

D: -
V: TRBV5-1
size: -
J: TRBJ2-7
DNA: TGCGCCAGCAGCTTTTCGGCAGACCACGAGCAGTACTTC
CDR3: CASSFSADHEQYF

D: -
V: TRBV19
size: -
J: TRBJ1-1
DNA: TGTGCCAGTAGTATAATGGGGTACACTGAAGCTTTCTTT
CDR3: CASSIMGYTEAFF

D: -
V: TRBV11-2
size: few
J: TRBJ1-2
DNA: TGTGCCAGCAGCTCCTTAGACAGCCTCTATGGCTACACCTTC
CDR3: CASSSLDSLYGYTF

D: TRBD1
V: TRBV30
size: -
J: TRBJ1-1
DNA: TGTGCCTCGCAGACACAGGGGGACACTGAAGCTTTCTTT
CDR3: CASQTQGDTEAFF

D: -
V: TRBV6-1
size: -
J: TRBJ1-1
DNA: TGTGCCAGCAGTGAAGGGTTCTTAAGGACTGAAGCTTTCTTT
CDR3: CASSEGFLRTEAFF

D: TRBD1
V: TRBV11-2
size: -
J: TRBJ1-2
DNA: TGTGCCAGCAGCTTAACAAGGACAGGGAGGATAGGTGGCTATGGCTACACCTTC
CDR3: CASSLTRTGRIGGYGYTF

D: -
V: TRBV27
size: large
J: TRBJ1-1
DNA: TGTGCCAGCAGTCCCCTTCGGACAGCGGTCTTGAACACTGAAGCTTTCTTT
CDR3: CASSPLRTAVLNTEAFF

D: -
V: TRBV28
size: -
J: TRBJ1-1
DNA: TGTGCCAGCAGTCTCGGCCGTGAAGCTTTCTTT
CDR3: CASSLGREAFF

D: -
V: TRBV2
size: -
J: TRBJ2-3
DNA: TGTGCCAGCATAGGCAGATACAGCACAGATACGCAGTATTTT
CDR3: CASIGRYSTDTQYF

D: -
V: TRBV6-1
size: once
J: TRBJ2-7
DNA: TGTGCCAGCAGCCAGTTCCGGGACGCAAGCTCCTACGAGCAGTACTTC
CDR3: CASSQFRDASSYEQYF

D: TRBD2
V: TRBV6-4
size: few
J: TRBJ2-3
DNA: TGTGCCAGCAGTGACGGGACTAGCGGCACAGATACGCAGTATTTT
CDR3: CASSDGTSGTDTQYF

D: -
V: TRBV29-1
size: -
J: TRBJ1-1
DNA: TGCAGCGTTAGGGGCGACACTGAAGCTTTCTTT
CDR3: CSVRGDTEAFF

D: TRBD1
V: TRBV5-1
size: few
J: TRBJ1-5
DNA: TGCGCCAGCAGACCGGGACAGGGGTTATTCGAGCCCCAGCATTTT
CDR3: CASRPGQGLFEPQHF

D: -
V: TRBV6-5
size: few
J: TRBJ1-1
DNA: TGTGCCAGCAGTTTACAGGTCACTGAAGCTTTCTTT
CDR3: CASSLQVTEAFF

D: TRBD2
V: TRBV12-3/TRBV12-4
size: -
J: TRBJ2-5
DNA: TGTGCCAGCAGTTTCGACGGGCGGGGGGGCCTGGAGACCCAGTACTTC
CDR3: CASSFDGRGGLETQYF

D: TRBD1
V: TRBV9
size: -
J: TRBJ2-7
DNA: TGTGCCAGCAGCCACGGGACAGTGAGCTCCTACGAGCAGTACTTC
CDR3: CASSHGTVSSYEQYF

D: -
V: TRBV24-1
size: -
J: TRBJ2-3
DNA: TGTGCCATCAGTGATCCACGAGTACGCGCAGATACGCAGTATTTT
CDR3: CAISDPRVRADTQYF

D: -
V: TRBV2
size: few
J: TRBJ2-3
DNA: TGTGCCAGCAGTGAAGGGGCACAAGATACGCAGTATTTT
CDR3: CASSEGAQDTQYF

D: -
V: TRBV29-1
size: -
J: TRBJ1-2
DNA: TGCAGCGTTCGGGACTTTGGAAACTATGGCTACACCTTC
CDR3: CSVRDFGNYGYTF